These T cell receptor beta chains were read from a single sample in a study of T cell responses to AZD1222 COVID-19 vaccine. The protocol was immunoSEQ multiplex PCR, while the TCRdb copy is restricted to in-frame clones and leaves out a portion. The sample lists roughly 200,000 clones, about 93% occurring once. Material: peripheral blood, obtained 28 days after the second dose of the MenACWY control vaccine. All receptors come from an adult who received the MenACWY meningococcal vaccine as a control. CDR3s include the opening cysteine and the closing phenylalanine or tryptophan. A D gene is named only where the DNA matches it firmly. Not all rows give a size; the values are once, few, many and, for expanded clones, a class.

d_call: -; v_call: TRBV4-2; j_call: TRBJ2-1; clone_size: -; cdr3_aa: CASSQDWTDNEQFF; cdr3_nt: TGTGCCAGCAGCCAAGATTGGACTGACAATGAGCAGTTCTTC
d_call: -; v_call: TRBV19; j_call: TRBJ2-2; clone_size: -; cdr3_aa: CASSITGPPNTGELFF; cdr3_nt: TGTGCCAGTAGTATTACGGGGCCACCGAACACCGGGGAGCTGTTTTTT
d_call: TRBD1; v_call: TRBV9; j_call: TRBJ1-2; clone_size: -; cdr3_aa: CASSLGQGAYYGYTF; cdr3_nt: TGTGCCAGCAGCCTGGGACAGGGGGCATACTATGGCTACACCTTC
d_call: -; v_call: TRBV10-1; j_call: TRBJ2-2; clone_size: -; cdr3_aa: CASRGPSTGELFF; cdr3_nt: TGCGCCAGCAGGGGACCGAGCACCGGGGAGCTGTTTTTT
d_call: -; v_call: TRBV5-1; j_call: TRBJ1-5; clone_size: once; cdr3_aa: CASSLATASNQPQHF; cdr3_nt: TGCGCCAGCAGCTTGGCGACAGCCAGCAATCAGCCCCAGCATTTT
d_call: -; v_call: TRBV5-4; j_call: TRBJ1-2; clone_size: -; cdr3_aa: CASSGPNGDGYTF; cdr3_nt: TGTGCCAGCAGCGGACCGAACGGGGACGGCTACACCTTC
d_call: TRBD1; v_call: TRBV19; j_call: TRBJ1-1; clone_size: -; cdr3_aa: CASITQGIAEAFF; cdr3_nt: TGTGCCAGTATCACACAGGGGATCGCTGAAGCTTTCTTT
d_call: -; v_call: TRBV19; j_call: TRBJ2-3; clone_size: -; cdr3_aa: CASSIVSEDTQYF; cdr3_nt: TGTGCCAGTAGTATAGTCTCCGAAGATACGCAGTATTTT
d_call: TRBD2; v_call: TRBV6-2/TRBV6-3; j_call: TRBJ2-1; clone_size: -; cdr3_aa: CASSQPGLGSHEQFF; cdr3_nt: TGTGCCAGCAGTCAACCGGGACTAGGCTCGCATGAGCAGTTCTTC
d_call: -; v_call: TRBV7-2; j_call: TRBJ1-2; clone_size: -; cdr3_aa: CASSFAGPTYGYTF; cdr3_nt: TGTGCCAGCAGCTTCGCAGGTCCTACCTATGGCTACACCTTC
d_call: -; v_call: TRBV11-3; j_call: TRBJ2-7; clone_size: -; cdr3_aa: CASSSGPGREQYF; cdr3_nt: TGTGCCAGCAGCTCGGGACCTGGGCGGGAGCAGTACTTC
d_call: -; v_call: TRBV6-5; j_call: TRBJ2-5; clone_size: -; cdr3_aa: CASSYDNPGPQYF; cdr3_nt: TGTGCCAGCAGTTACGACAATCCGGGACCGCAGTACTTC
d_call: TRBD2; v_call: TRBV5-1; j_call: TRBJ2-1; clone_size: -; cdr3_aa: CASSLGTGGNEQFF; cdr3_nt: TGCGCCAGCAGCTTGGGGACGGGAGGCAATGAGCAGTTCTTC
d_call: TRBD1; v_call: TRBV23-1; j_call: TRBJ1-1; clone_size: -; cdr3_aa: CASSHLVNRGRFGTEAFF; cdr3_nt: TGCGCCAGCAGTCACTTAGTCAACAGGGGGCGTTTTGGCACTGAAGCTTTCTTT
d_call: -; v_call: TRBV5-4; j_call: TRBJ1-1; clone_size: -; cdr3_aa: CASSSFRENTEAFF; cdr3_nt: TGTGCCAGCAGCTCCTTTCGGGAGAACACTGAAGCTTTCTTT
d_call: TRBD2; v_call: TRBV7-7; j_call: TRBJ2-1; clone_size: -; cdr3_aa: CASSLDGGTYNEQFF; cdr3_nt: TGTGCTAGCAGCTTAGACGGGGGGACCTACAATGAGCAGTTCTTC
d_call: -; v_call: TRBV6-5; j_call: TRBJ1-4; clone_size: -; cdr3_aa: CASSLTDSNEKLFF; cdr3_nt: TGTGCCAGCAGCCTCACGGACAGTAATGAAAAACTGTTTTTT
d_call: -; v_call: TRBV4-1; j_call: TRBJ2-1; clone_size: -; cdr3_aa: CASSQAVTSSYNEQFF; cdr3_nt: TGCGCCAGCAGCCAAGCAGTTACTAGCTCCTACAATGAGCAGTTCTTC
d_call: -; v_call: TRBV9; j_call: TRBJ1-4; clone_size: -; cdr3_aa: CASRRTASVREKLFF; cdr3_nt: TGTGCCAGCAGAAGGACCGCATCGGTACGTGAAAAACTGTTTTTT
d_call: -; v_call: TRBV4-2; j_call: TRBJ1-2; clone_size: -; cdr3_aa: CASSQESGAYGYTF; cdr3_nt: TGTGCCAGCAGCCAAGAGTCAGGGGCCTATGGCTACACCTTC
d_call: TRBD1; v_call: TRBV12-3/TRBV12-4; j_call: TRBJ1-1; clone_size: -; cdr3_aa: CASSLRQGGEAFF; cdr3_nt: TGTGCCAGCAGTCTTAGGCAGGGGGGTGAAGCTTTCTTT
d_call: -; v_call: TRBV12-3/TRBV12-4; j_call: TRBJ1-1; clone_size: -; cdr3_aa: CASILGSNTEAFF; cdr3_nt: TGTGCCAGCATCTTGGGGTCGAACACTGAAGCTTTCTTT
d_call: -; v_call: TRBV27; j_call: TRBJ1-5; clone_size: -; cdr3_aa: CASSPLDSSNQPQHF; cdr3_nt: TGTGCCAGCAGTCCCCTCGACAGTAGCAATCAGCCCCAGCATTTT
d_call: -; v_call: TRBV12-3/TRBV12-4; j_call: TRBJ2-1; clone_size: -; cdr3_aa: CASSLQGYEQFF; cdr3_nt: TGTGCCAGCAGCTTACAGGGCTATGAGCAGTTCTTC
d_call: -; v_call: TRBV28; j_call: TRBJ1-1; clone_size: -; cdr3_aa: CASSKRVGDTEAFF; cdr3_nt: TGTGCCAGCAGCAAAAGGGTCGGGGACACTGAAGCTTTCTTT
d_call: TRBD1; v_call: TRBV28; j_call: TRBJ1-4; clone_size: -; cdr3_aa: CASSLDRGREKLFF; cdr3_nt: TGTGCCAGCAGTTTAGACAGGGGTAGAGAAAAACTGTTTTTT
d_call: -; v_call: TRBV12-5; j_call: TRBJ1-1; clone_size: once; cdr3_aa: CASETTARPEAFF; cdr3_nt: TGTGCTAGTGAGACGACAGCGAGACCTGAAGCTTTCTTT
d_call: -; v_call: TRBV23-1; j_call: TRBJ2-4; clone_size: -; cdr3_aa: CASSQGVPAKNIQYF; cdr3_nt: TGCGCCAGCAGTCAAGGGGTTCCGGCCAAAAACATTCAGTACTTC
d_call: TRBD1; v_call: TRBV15; j_call: TRBJ1-4; clone_size: -; cdr3_aa: CATSRATGGREKLFF; cdr3_nt: TGTGCCACCAGCAGGGCCACAGGGGGGCGGGAAAAACTGTTTTTT
d_call: -; v_call: TRBV2; j_call: TRBJ1-2; clone_size: -; cdr3_aa: CASSEWGRSGYTF; cdr3_nt: TGTGCCAGCAGTGAGTGGGGGCGAAGTGGCTACACCTTC
d_call: -; v_call: TRBV7-2; j_call: TRBJ1-2; clone_size: -; cdr3_aa: CASSLGSYQGNYGYTF; cdr3_nt: TGTGCCAGCAGCTTAGGGAGCTATCAGGGGAACTATGGCTACACCTTC
d_call: -; v_call: TRBV27; j_call: TRBJ1-4; clone_size: -; cdr3_aa: CASSRTAYTSTNEKLFF; cdr3_nt: TGTGCCAGCAGTAGGACAGCTTACACCTCAACTAATGAAAAACTGTTTTTT
d_call: TRBD1; v_call: TRBV11-2; j_call: TRBJ1-4; clone_size: once; cdr3_aa: CASSLDGQGNEKLFF; cdr3_nt: TGTGCCAGCAGCTTAGATGGACAGGGAAATGAAAAACTGTTTTTT
d_call: TRBD1; v_call: TRBV7-9; j_call: TRBJ1-5; clone_size: -; cdr3_aa: CASSEKGAGNQPQHF; cdr3_nt: TGTGCCAGCAGCGAGAAGGGGGCTGGGAATCAGCCCCAGCATTTT
d_call: TRBD1; v_call: TRBV19; j_call: TRBJ1-1; clone_size: -; cdr3_aa: CASSIRQGTEAFF; cdr3_nt: TGTGCCAGTAGTATAAGACAGGGGACTGAAGCTTTCTTT
d_call: -; v_call: TRBV6-2/TRBV6-3; j_call: TRBJ1-1; clone_size: -; cdr3_aa: CASSSHRQDPTEAFF; cdr3_nt: TGTGCCAGCAGCTCCCACAGACAGGACCCCACTGAAGCTTTCTTT
d_call: TRBD2; v_call: TRBV5-1; j_call: TRBJ2-1; clone_size: -; cdr3_aa: CATTRTSGYNEQFF; cdr3_nt: TGCGCCACTACGCGGACTAGCGGTTACAATGAGCAGTTCTTC